The 28 T cell receptor beta chains given below trace back to one sample, sequenced in a study of T cells after somatic rescue of genetic block. Profiled with immunoSEQ multiplex PCR; TCRdb holds only in-frame clones, not every one. The table has about 110,000 clones, under 95% seen once. Source material: peripheral blood mononuclear cells (PBMCs). These receptors originate from a woman aged 18-29 years.

J is TRBJ2-5 and V is TRBV7-2, with 7 positions matching TRBD2. The CDR3 length is 14 residues. Germline V gene sequence: CDR1 SGHTA, CDR2 FQGNSA. Losses at the gene ends were 3 bases for V and 4 bases for J; bases not matched to a gene: 5. The CDR3 region is CASSFQRGGETQYF. The CDR3 nucleotides read TGTGCCAGCAGCTTCCAGCGGGGAGGAGAGACCCAGTACTTC.

The rearrangement uses TRBV7-8 and TRBJ1-5; D unclear. This CDR3 region has 16 residues. Germline CDR1 is SGHVS and CDR2 is FQNEAQ. Trimming removed 0 bases from V and 6 bases from J, with 15 bases in between. In nucleotides, the CDR3 is TGTGCCAGCAGCTTAGCGCGGGCGGCTGCTACTCAGCCCCAGCATTTT. Translated: CASSLARAAATQPQHF.

The chain is built from TRBV5-6 and TRBJ2-5; 10 nucleotides match TRBD2. CDR1 is SGHDT, CDR2 YYEEEE, per germline. CDR3 length: 13 residues. V shed 5 bases, J shed 7 bases, and the junction held 5 bases outside the gene matches. In DNA form, the CDR3 reads TGTGCCAGCAGTCCCGGGACTAGCGTGACCCAGTACTTC. As protein: CASSPGTSVTQYF.

The J gene is TRBJ1-6, the V gene TRBV4-3; the D gene is possibly TRBD1 (6 bases). Germline CDR1 is LGHNA and CDR2 is YSLEER. The CDR3 has 15 amino acids. Trimming took off 3 bases at V and 11 bases at J, with 17 bases between the two ends. In nucleotides, the CDR3 is TGCGCCAGCAGCCATAGTGGTAACAGGGCGGCACCCCTCCACTTT. Translated, it gives CASSHSGNRAAPLHF.

The CDR3 is CAWIPSAGQGFLYEQYF. CDR3 DNA sequence: TGTGCCTGGATCCCCTCGGCGGGACAGGGCTTTTTATACGAGCAGTACTTC. J is TRBJ2-7 and V is TRBV30; TRBD1 agrees at 9 bases. Germline CDR1 GTSNPN, CDR2 SVGIG (reference sequence). The CDR3 is made up of 17 amino acids. V dropped 4 bases and J dropped 4; count of bases not matched to a gene: 17.

V gene TRBV7-3 combines with J gene TRBJ1-1, with 7 nucleotides matching TRBD1. Germline V gives CDR1 SGHTA, CDR2 FQGTGA. V shed 2 bases, J shed 3 bases, and the junction held 0 bases outside the gene matches. The length of the CDR3 is 13 residues. DNA of the CDR3: TGTGCCAGCAGCTTACAGGGGGACACTGAAGCTTTCTTT. Translation gives CASSLQGDTEAFF.

This clone was found a few times. V gene TRBV19 combines with J gene TRBJ2-3; D is uncertain. V was shortened by 6 bases and J by 9 bases, with 19 bases between the two germline ends. Germline CDR1 and CDR2: LNHDA and SQIVND (reference sequence). The CDR3 contains 14 residues. CDR3 DNA sequence: TGTGCCAGTAGCCGAAGGCTGGGTGGAGACACGCAGTATTTT. This translates into CASSRRLGGDTQYF.

This clone was recorded only once. The V and J genes are TRBV7-2 and TRBJ1-2; 9 bases agree with TRBD1. V lost 5 bases, J lost 4 bases, and 11 bases stayed unmatched. Germline CDR1 is SGHTA and CDR2 is FQGNSA. This CDR3 has 16 residues. The DNA of the CDR3 is TGTGCCAGCAGCCTAGGGACAGGGTGGGAGAGCTATGGCTACACCTTC. This translates into CASSLGTGWESYGYTF.

The chain carries TRBV14 and TRBJ2-7; D perhaps matches TRBD1 (7 bases). The V gene lost 4 bases and the J gene lost 7 bases, with 20 bases spanning the gap. The CDR3 covers 15 residues. CDR1 is SGHDN and CDR2 is FVKESK in the germline V gene. Here the CDR3 reads CASSPLHQGGWEQYF. The CDR3 region has the DNA TGTGCCAGCAGCCCCCTTCATCAGGGGGGTTGGGAGCAGTACTTC.

The CDR3 DNA is TGTGCCAGTAGTACAGGGGGAAATGGCTACACCTTC. It is translated as CASSTGGNGYTF. The chain combines TRBV19 with TRBJ1-2; 7 bases are a match to TRBD1. Germline values: CDR1 LNHDA, CDR2 SQIVND (reference sequence). The trim removed 4 bases at V and 6 bases at J, leaving 2 bases unmatched. The length of the CDR3 is 12 residues.

This chain joins TRBV10-3 and TRBJ1-2, with 12 positions matching TRBD1. The CDR3 has 13 amino acids. V was pared by 10 bases and J by 6 bases, with 6 bases of the junction left unmatched. Per the germline V gene, CDR1 is ENHRY and CDR2 is SYGVKD. The CDR3 region has the DNA TGTGCCAGTCGGGACAGGGGGCTTGATGGCTACACCTTC. This encodes CASRDRGLDGYTF.

The rearrangement links TRBV18 to TRBJ1-5; the D gene is possibly TRBD1 (5 bases). Trimming left V 3 bases short and J 3 bases short, with 15 bases between. CDR1 KGHSH and CDR2 LQKENI come from the germline V gene. The CDR3 contains 16 residues. In DNA, the CDR3 is TGTGCCAGCTCACCCCGGGGCAGGGACCCCAATCAGCCCCAGCATTTT. Protein product: CASSPRGRDPNQPQHF.

The V call is TRBV11-2, the J call TRBJ2-1; tentatively, D is TRBD1 (6 bases). Deletions cut 4 bases from V and 6 bases from J, with 10 bases between. This CDR3 contains 13 residues. Germline lookup yields CDR1 SGHAT and CDR2 FQNNGV. The CDR3 region is CASSSYRVNEQFF. The CDR3 coding sequence is TGTGCCAGCAGCTCGTACAGGGTCAATGAGCAGTTCTTC.

This chain links TRBV19 with TRBJ1-3; 9 bases map to TRBD1. J was trimmed by 0 bases and V by 7 bases; bases with no gene match: 10. This CDR3 has 17 residues. CDR1 LNHDA and CDR2 SQIVND come from the germline V gene (reference sequence). CDR3 sequence reads: CASTPDRGRFSGNTIYF. CDR3 bases: TGTGCCAGTACCCCGGACAGGGGCCGCTTCTCTGGAAACACCATATATTTT.

The genes are TRBV28 and TRBJ1-1; TRBD1 aligns across 10 bases. After removal of 3 bases from V and 4 bases from J, the junction contained 8 bases not matched to a gene. CDR3 length: 16 amino acids. Germline-derived CDR1 and CDR2 are MDHEN and SYDVKM. This CDR3 is CASSLGTGALGTEAFF. The CDR3 DNA is TGTGCCAGCAGTTTGGGGACAGGGGCGTTGGGCACTGAAGCTTTCTTT.

The V and J genes are TRBV19 and TRBJ2-2, with D unclear. This CDR3 has 14 residues. Between the trimmed V and J ends, which lost 5 bases and 5 bases, there was a span of 12 bases. The germline CDR1 and CDR2 sequences are LNHDA and SQIVND (reference sequence). As DNA, the CDR3 is TGTGCCAGTAGTCCGTTCTCTCCGACCGGGGAGCTGTTTTTT. Translation: CASSPFSPTGELFF.

The V gene is TRBV9, the J gene TRBJ2-7, with D perhaps TRBD2 (6 bases). The CDR3 has 13 residues. V lost 3 bases and J lost 6, with 13 bases in between. Germline values: CDR1 SGDLS, CDR2 YYNGEE. The CDR3 coding sequence is TGTGCCAGCAGCGCCGGAGGGAAGTTCGAGCAGTACTTC. Amino acid sequence: CASSAGGKFEQYF.

A few counts support this clone. The rearrangement joins TRBV5-1 to TRBJ2-7, with D maybe TRBD1 (7 bases). Trimming took 4 bases from V and 2 from J, leaving 10 bases between them. Looked up from germline, CDR1 is SGHRS and CDR2 is YFSETQ. CDR3 length: 13 residues. The CDR3 here is CASSGGTAYEQYF. Here the CDR3 DNA reads TGCGCCAGCAGCGGGGGGACAGCCTACGAGCAGTACTTC.

The chain recombines TRBV7-2 with TRBJ1-2; D call uncertain. Germline V gene sequence: CDR1 SGHTA, CDR2 FQGNSA. V gave up 4 bases and J gave up 7 bases, with 7 bases separating them. This CDR3 has 11 residues. The CDR3 bases are TGTGCCAGCAGCTCCTCGGGTGGCTACACCTTC. It is translated as CASSSSGGYTF. Using reference TRBV7-2 and TRBJ1-2 for the parts outside the CDR3, the full variable domain is GAGVSQSPSNKVTEKGKDVELRCDPISGHTALYWYRQSLGQGLEFLIYFQGNSAPDKSGLPSDRFSAERTGGSVSTLTIQRTQQEDSAVYLCASSSSGGYTFGSGTRLTVV.

The chain joins TRBV19 to TRBJ1-1, with 7 bases lining up with TRBD1. Germline V CDR1 and CDR2: LNHDA, SQIVND (reference sequence). V was clipped by 5 bases and J by 0 bases; unmatched bases: 9. This CDR3 is built from 16 residues. CDR3 region: CASSPGTEFMNTEAFF. The CDR3 nucleotides read TGTGCCAGTAGTCCCGGGACAGAGTTTATGAACACTGAAGCTTTCTTT.

The V and J genes are TRBV6-5 and TRBJ2-2; D might be TRBD2 (5 bases). The CDR3 contains 14 residues. Germline CDR1 reads MNHEY; CDR2 reads SVGAGI. V was cut by 2 bases and J by 13 bases, with 17 bases left in between. Here the CDR3 DNA reads TGTGCCAGCAGTTACAGGCAGGCTAGCCAAAGGCTGTTTTTT. This translates into CASSYRQASQRLFF.

CDR3 nucleotides: TGTGCCTGGAGTGTACGGGGGTCCTCCTACAATGAGCAGTTCTTC. Translated: CAWSVRGSSYNEQFF. This sequence joins TRBV30 and TRBJ2-1; D may be TRBD2 (6 bases). Trimming took off 0 bases at V and 0 bases at J, with 9 bases between the two ends. The CDR3 is 15 amino acids. Per germline, CDR1 GTSNPN and CDR2 SVGIG (reference sequence).

This chain's CDR3 is CATSRDLRAEAFF. CDR3 DNA sequence: TGTGCCACCAGCAGAGATCTGCGAGCTGAAGCTTTCTTT. The chain links TRBV15 to TRBJ1-1, with no clear D. V gave up 0 bases and J gave up 6 bases, with 8 bases separating them. Germline loops: CDR1 LNHNV, CDR2 YYDKDF (reference sequence). The CDR3 length is 13 residues.

This chain joins TRBV6-1 and TRBJ1-1; TRBD1 might be the D (6 bases). Trimming shortened V by 7 bases and J by 10 bases, and 16 bases separated the two germline ends. Germline V lookup: CDR1 MNHNS, CDR2 SASEGT. The CDR3 sequence is 12 residues long. In nucleotides, the CDR3 is TGTGCCAGCATGGGGTATTACAGGGTAGCTTTCTTT. Its translation is CASMGYYRVAFF.

This chain joins TRBV4-3 and TRBJ1-1, with a possible D match to TRBD1 (6 bases). Trimming took 0 bases from V and 11 from J, leaving 19 bases between them. The CDR3 is made up of 15 amino acids. The germline CDR1 and CDR2 sequences are LGHNA and YSLEER. The CDR3 region has the DNA TGCGCCAGCAGCCAAGATTTTTCCCAGGGGACGGGGGCTTTCTTT. Translation: CASSQDFSQGTGAFF.

The table lists this clone with a few counts. The chain links TRBV7-9 to TRBJ1-3; D remains unclear. The CDR3 sequence is 13 residues long. Between the trimmed V and J ends, which lost 5 bases and 4 bases, there was a span of 9 bases. CDR1 SEHNR and CDR2 FQNEAQ come from the germline V gene (reference sequence). CDR3 nucleotide sequence: TGTGCCAGCAGCCACATCTCGGGAAACACCATATATTTT. The encoded protein is CASSHISGNTIYF.

This clone was observed a single time. The chain couples TRBV28 to TRBJ1-4; D is undetermined. CDR3 size: 14 residues. V dropped 5 bases and J dropped 2 bases, with 9 bases sitting between them. Germline assignment: CDR1 MDHEN and CDR2 SYDVKM. The CDR3 DNA reads TGTGCCAGCAGTAACCACGGGACTAATGAAAAACTGTTTTTT. Amino acid sequence: CASSNHGTNEKLFF.

The chain recombines TRBV12-2 with TRBJ2-1; TRBD2, the table's D call, was not compared with the DNA. TRBV12-2 is classified as a pseudogene. The CDR3 consists of 13 residues. The CDR3 reads CASPLAVYNEQFF. CDR3 in DNA: TGTGCAAGTCCACTAGCGGTCTACAATGAGCAGTTCTTC.